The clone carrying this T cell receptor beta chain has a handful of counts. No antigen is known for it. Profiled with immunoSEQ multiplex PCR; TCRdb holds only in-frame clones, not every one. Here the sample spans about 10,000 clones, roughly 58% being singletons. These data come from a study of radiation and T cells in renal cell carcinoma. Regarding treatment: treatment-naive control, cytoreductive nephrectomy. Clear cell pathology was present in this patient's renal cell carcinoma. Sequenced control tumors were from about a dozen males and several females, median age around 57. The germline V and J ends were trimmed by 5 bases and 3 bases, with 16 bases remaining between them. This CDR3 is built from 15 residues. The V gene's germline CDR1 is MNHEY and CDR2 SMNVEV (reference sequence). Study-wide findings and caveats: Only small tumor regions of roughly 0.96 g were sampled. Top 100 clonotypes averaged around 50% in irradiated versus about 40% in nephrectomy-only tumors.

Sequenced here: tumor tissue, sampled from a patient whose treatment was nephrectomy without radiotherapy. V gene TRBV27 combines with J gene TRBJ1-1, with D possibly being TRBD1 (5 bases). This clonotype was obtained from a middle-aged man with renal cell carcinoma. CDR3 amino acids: CASSLAWGRDTEAFF. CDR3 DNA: TGTGCCAGCAGTCTGGCATGGGGGAGAGACACTGAAGCTTTCTTT.